A selection of T cell receptor beta chains follows, all from one sample in a study of T cells in Graves' hyperthyroidism and ophthalmopathy. Using its own MiXCR run on the multiplex PCR reads, TCRdb lists one record per CDR3 protein. This table holds hundreds of thousands of distinct CDR3 sequences, approximately 15% found once. Material: blood. The receptors come from a woman between 18 and 29 years old with Graves' hyperthyroidism. Both conserved end residues are part of each CDR3. Each record gives: V gene, J gene, D gene, clone size, CDR3 protein, CDR3 DNA. A D gene is named only where the DNA matches it firmly. Size is omitted from some rows. Given values are once, few, many or a class for expanded clones.

v_gene: TRBV6-1
j_gene: TRBJ1-2
d_gene: -
abundance: many
CDR3aa: CASSDRADYGYTF
CDR3nt: TGTGCCAGCAGTGACCGAGCCGACTATGGCTACACCTTC

v_gene: TRBV27
j_gene: TRBJ2-1
d_gene: TRBD2
abundance: many
CDR3aa: CASSLLAANEQFF
CDR3nt: TGTGCCAGCAGTCTACTAGCGGCAAATGAGCAGTTCTTC

v_gene: TRBV19
j_gene: TRBJ2-7
d_gene: TRBD1
abundance: -
CDR3aa: CASSYEGDRASYEQYF
CDR3nt: TGTGCCAGTAGTTACGAAGGAGACAGGGCTTCCTACGAGCAGTACTTC

v_gene: TRBV7-3
j_gene: TRBJ2-1
d_gene: TRBD2
abundance: many
CDR3aa: CASSSSPRTSGRVYNEQFF
CDR3nt: TGTGCCAGCAGCTCAAGCCCAAGGACTAGCGGGAGGGTATACAATGAGCAGTTCTTC

v_gene: TRBV5-1
j_gene: TRBJ2-2
d_gene: TRBD1
abundance: many
CDR3aa: CASSIGTGATGELFF
CDR3nt: TGCGCCAGCAGCATCGGGACAGGGGCCACCGGGGAGCTGTTTTTT

v_gene: TRBV20-1
j_gene: TRBJ1-6
d_gene: -
abundance: -
CDR3aa: CSAPDVGDYNPPLHF
CDR3nt: TGCAGTGCCCCTGACGTTGGGGATTATAATCCACCCCTCCACTTT

v_gene: TRBV6-5
j_gene: TRBJ2-2
d_gene: -
abundance: many
CDR3aa: CASSYTRSTGELFF
CDR3nt: TGTGCCAGCAGTTATACTAGAAGCACCGGGGAGCTGTTTTTT

v_gene: TRBV12-3/TRBV12-4
j_gene: TRBJ2-6
d_gene: -
abundance: -
CDR3aa: CASSSTARVTSGANVLTF
CDR3nt: TGTGCCAGCAGTTCGACAGCACGCGTGACCTCTGGGGCCAACGTCCTGACTTTC

v_gene: TRBV7-9
j_gene: TRBJ2-1
d_gene: TRBD2
abundance: many
CDR3aa: CANRREGNNEQFF
CDR3nt: TGTGCCAACAGGCGGGAGGGGAACAATGAGCAGTTCTTC

v_gene: TRBV9
j_gene: TRBJ2-7
d_gene: TRBD2
abundance: few
CDR3aa: CASSVGLAGTYEQYF
CDR3nt: TGTGCCAGCAGCGTAGGACTAGCGGGTACCTACGAGCAGTACTTC

v_gene: TRBV6-2/TRBV6-3
j_gene: TRBJ2-2
d_gene: TRBD2
abundance: -
CDR3aa: CASTVAGGDTGELFF
CDR3nt: TGTGCCAGCACCGTAGCGGGAGGGGACACCGGGGAGCTGTTTTTT

v_gene: TRBV28
j_gene: TRBJ2-5
d_gene: -
abundance: many
CDR3aa: CASSLGMAQYF
CDR3nt: TGTGCCAGCAGTTTGGGAATGGCCCAGTACTTC

v_gene: TRBV20-1
j_gene: TRBJ2-7
d_gene: TRBD2
abundance: few
CDR3aa: CSARDSTGGPSYKDEQYF
CDR3nt: TGCAGTGCTAGAGATTCTACGGGAGGGCCATCCTATAAGGACGAGCAGTACTTC

v_gene: TRBV12-3/TRBV12-4
j_gene: TRBJ1-2
d_gene: -
abundance: many
CDR3aa: CASSSPRGYGGYTF
CDR3nt: TGTGCCAGCAGTTCCCCCAGGGGTTATGGTGGCTACACCTTC

v_gene: TRBV11-1
j_gene: TRBJ2-3
d_gene: -
abundance: many
CDR3aa: CASSLATDADTQYF
CDR3nt: TGTGCCAGCAGCTTAGCGACAGACGCAGATACGCAGTATTTT

v_gene: TRBV7-8
j_gene: TRBJ2-1
d_gene: -
abundance: many
CDR3aa: CASSLVRRVSSYNEQFF
CDR3nt: TGTGCCAGCAGCTTAGTTAGGCGGGTCAGCTCCTACAATGAGCAGTTCTTC

v_gene: TRBV11-2
j_gene: TRBJ2-1
d_gene: -
abundance: many
CDR3aa: CASSLGIMTLRSEQFF
CDR3nt: TGTGCCAGCAGCTTAGGTATAATGACCCTAAGGAGTGAGCAGTTCTTC

v_gene: TRBV4-1
j_gene: TRBJ2-1
d_gene: TRBD2
abundance: many
CDR3aa: CASSQAGLAGPRDEQFF
CDR3nt: TGCGCCAGCAGCCAAGCGGGACTAGCGGGACCACGCGATGAGCAGTTCTTC

v_gene: TRBV7-8
j_gene: TRBJ2-1
d_gene: -
abundance: many
CDR3aa: CASSLKRARSDEQFF
CDR3nt: TGTGCCAGCAGCTTAAAGCGGGCCAGGAGCGATGAGCAGTTCTTC

v_gene: TRBV28
j_gene: TRBJ1-2
d_gene: TRBD1
abundance: few
CDR3aa: CASSLSGTGDIYGYTF
CDR3nt: TGTGCCAGCAGTTTATCCGGGACAGGGGACATCTATGGCTACACCTTC